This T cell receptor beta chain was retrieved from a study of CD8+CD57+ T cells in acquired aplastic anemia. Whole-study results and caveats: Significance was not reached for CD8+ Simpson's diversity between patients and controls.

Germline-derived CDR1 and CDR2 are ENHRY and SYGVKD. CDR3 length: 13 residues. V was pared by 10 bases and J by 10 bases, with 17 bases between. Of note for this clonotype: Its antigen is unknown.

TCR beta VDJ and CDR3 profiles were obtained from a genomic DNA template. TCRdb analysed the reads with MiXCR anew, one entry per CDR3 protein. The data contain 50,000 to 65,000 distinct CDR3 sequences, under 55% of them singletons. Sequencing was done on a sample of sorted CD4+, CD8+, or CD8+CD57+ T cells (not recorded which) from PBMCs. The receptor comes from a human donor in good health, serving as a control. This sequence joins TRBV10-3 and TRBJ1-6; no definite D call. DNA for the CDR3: TGTGCCACCGGAGGCGTGGAAGGATCACCCCTCCACTTT. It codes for CATGGVEGSPLHF.